A single sample gave rise to the 3 T cell receptor beta chains below, sequenced in a study. MiXCR was run by TCRdb on the RT-PCR reads, yielding one entry per CDR3 protein. This repertoire shows about 680,000 distinct CDR3 sequences, 13% to 15% found once; its top ten account for 3.6%. The specimen sequenced was memory CD4+ T cells from blood. The receptor set was obtained from a female donor in good health, serving as a healthy control.

This clonotype was picked up a small number of times. The chain employs TRBV7-2 and TRBJ2-1; D remains unclear. Germline-derived CDR1 and CDR2 are SGHTA and FQGNSA. Trimming stripped 1 base from V and 9 bases from J, with 13 bases between. This CDR3 comprises 14 residues. The CDR3 region is CASSLVSTGSEQFF. DNA for the CDR3: TGTGCCAGCAGCTTAGTTTCCACCGGTAGTGAGCAGTTCTTC.

The table lists this clonotype with a few counts. The CDR3 loop is CASSLAPQPQTGTYEQYF. The CDR3 coding sequence is TGTGCCAGCAGCTTAGCGCCACAGCCTCAAACAGGGACTTACGAGCAGTACTTC. V and J are TRBV7-2 and TRBJ2-7; possibly TRBD1 or TRBD2 for D (6 bases each). V lost 0 bases to trimming and J lost 4 bases, with 22 bases between them. The CDR3 extends over 18 amino acids. Germline V lookup: CDR1 SGHTA, CDR2 FQGNSA. The whole variable domain, filled in from reference TRBV7-2 and TRBJ2-7, reads GAGVSQSPSNKVTEKGKDVELRCDPISGHTALYWYRQSLGQGLEFLIYFQGNSAPDKSGLPSDRFSAERTGGSVSTLTIQRTQQEDSAVYLCASSLAPQPQTGTYEQYFGPGTRLTVT.

At least ten counts were recorded for this clonotype. This rearrangement joins TRBV6-2 or TRBV6-3 to TRBJ2-4, with 7 bases identical to TRBD2. V trimming: 7 bases; J trimming: 4 bases; junction bases outside the gene matches: 4. The CDR3 runs to 13 residues. In germline, CDR1 is MNHEY, CDR2 SVGEGT. DNA for the CDR3: TGTGCCAGCAAAACTAGCGTGAAAAACATTCAGTACTTC. This gives the protein CASKTSVKNIQYF.